These 12 T cell receptor beta chains were sequenced from one sample in a study of lymphopenia after photon versus proton radiotherapy. The method was immunoSEQ multiplex PCR; TCRdb's version includes in-frame clones alone and lacks a portion of them. In the table there are about 26,000 clones, roughly 85% of which are singletons. Sequenced material: peripheral blood, taken from a patient treated with photon-based radiotherapy. These receptors were obtained from a man aged 25 to 45 with gastric cancer.

This clone has just one count. This sequence joins TRBV6-1 and TRBJ1-5, with D unresolved. Germline V lookup: CDR1 MNHNS, CDR2 SASEGT. The CDR3 has 11 residues. Trimming stripped 6 bases from V and 6 bases from J, with 6 bases between. The CDR3 DNA reads as TGTGCCAGCAGCGGAGGTCAGCCCCAGCATTTT. It encodes CASSGGQPQHF.

CDR3 sequence reads: CASSRKGRTDDNEQFF. The CDR3 coding sequence is TGCGCCAGCAGCCGGAAGGGGAGGACGGACGACAATGAGCAGTTCTTC. The J gene is TRBJ2-1, the V gene TRBV4-3; D may be TRBD2 (6 bases). Germline V gene sequence: CDR1 LGHNA, CDR2 YSLEER. With 4 bases removed from V and 5 bases from J, the gap between germline ends came to 18 bases. This CDR3 is built from 16 residues.

J is TRBJ2-2 and V is TRBV6-1, with a weak D call TRBD2 (5 bases). V was cut by 6 bases and J by 0 bases, with 8 bases left in between. CDR3 length: 14 amino acids. Germline CDR1 is MNHNS and CDR2 is SASEGT. The CDR3 DNA reads TGTGCCAGCAGGGACTTTTCGAACACCGGGGAGCTGTTTTTT. It specifies CASRDFSNTGELFF.

This sequence joins TRBV7-2 and TRBJ2-3; 9 bases map to TRBD2. The ends lost 0 bases at V and 1 base at J; junction bases unmatched: 8. This CDR3 is built from 18 residues. Germline assignment: CDR1 SGHTA and CDR2 FQGNSA. CDR3 loop: CASSLAGVSGSRTDTQYF. CDR3 sequence (DNA): TGTGCCAGCAGCTTAGCGGGGGTTAGCGGGAGCCGCACAGATACGCAGTATTTT.

The chain has TRBV10-3 and TRBJ2-1, with 13 bases that match TRBD2. Germline V gene lookup returns CDR1 ENHRY and CDR2 SYGVKD. V lost 2 bases to trimming and J lost 6 bases; unmatched junction nucleotides: 7. This CDR3 region has 17 residues. The CDR3 protein is CAISEGTSGVIGNEQFF. CDR3 DNA: TGTGCCATCAGTGAGGGGACTAGCGGGGTCATAGGCAATGAGCAGTTCTTC.

The gene calls are TRBV9 and TRBJ2-5, with 10 bases lining up with TRBD1. J gave up 5 bases and V 3 bases, and 7 bases lay outside the gene matches. This CDR3 is 15 amino acids long. Germline values: CDR1 SGDLS, CDR2 YYNGEE. DNA of the CDR3: TGTGCCAGCAGCGGGGGACAGGGGCTGGGGGAGACCCAGTACTTC. Translated, it gives CASSGGQGLGETQYF.

The V gene is TRBV4-1, the J gene TRBJ1-6; the D is unclear. In germline, CDR1 is MGHRA, CDR2 YSYEKL. Trimming cost V 1 base and J 7 bases, with 23 bases left between them. The CDR3 spans 19 residues. The CDR3 spells CASSQVNLGIRSSNSPLHF. CDR3 nucleotides: TGCGCCAGCAGCCAAGTTAACCTCGGAATAAGGAGTTCAAATTCACCCCTCCACTTT.

J is TRBJ1-1 and V is TRBV28; weak D call: TRBD1 (5 bases). Deletions cut 6 bases from V and 0 bases from J, with 11 bases between. CDR1 MDHEN and CDR2 SYDVKM come from the germline V gene. This CDR3 comprises 14 residues. CDR3 in amino acids: CASSLRDLNTEAFF. The DNA of the CDR3 is TGTGCCAGCAGCCTCAGGGACCTGAACACTGAAGCTTTCTTT. Together with reference TRBV28 and TRBJ1-1, the CDR3 gives the full variable domain: DVKVTQSSRYLVKRTGEKVFLECVQDMDHENMFWYRQDPGLGLRLIYFSYDVKMKEKGDIPEGYSVSREKKERFSLILESASTNQTSMYLCASSLRDLNTEAFFGQGTRLTVV.

This sequence joins TRBV4-3 and TRBJ2-1; TRBD2 aligns across 8 bases. The V and J ends lost 0 bases and 5 bases, in that order; junction bases with no gene match: 6. CDR1 LGHNA and CDR2 YSLEER come from the germline V gene. This CDR3 has 16 residues. CDR3: CASSQEGTRHHNEQFF. DNA for the CDR3: TGCGCCAGCAGCCAAGAAGGGACTAGGCATCACAATGAGCAGTTCTTC.

The CDR3 bases are TGCAGCGTGACTAGCGGGGACACGGATGAGCAGTTCTTC. Amino acid sequence: CSVTSGDTDEQFF. The V gene is TRBV29-1, the J gene TRBJ2-1; 11 bases map to TRBD2. CDR1 is SQVTM, CDR2 ANQGSEA, per germline. Unmatched junction bases numbered 6, after V lost 6 bases and J lost 8 bases. The CDR3 runs 13 residues.

The genes are TRBV9 and TRBJ1-5; the match to TRBD1 covers 12 bases. V trimming: 4 bases; J trimming: 5 bases; junction bases outside the gene matches: 4. Germline CDR1 SGDLS, CDR2 YYNGEE. The CDR3 is made up of 15 amino acids. Written as DNA, the CDR3 is TGTGCCAGCAGCCCCGGGACAGGGGGCCATCAGCCCCAGCATTTT. This sequence encodes CASSPGTGGHQPQHF.

The V gene is TRBV6-1, the J gene TRBJ1-1; D is unclear. The V end was cut by 6 bases, the J end by 4 bases, with 15 bases between. Germline CDR1 MNHNS, CDR2 SASEGT. CDR3 size: 14 residues. For the CDR3, the DNA is TGTGCCAGCAGGACGGGCCCAGCGAGCACTGAAGCTTTCTTT. This encodes CASRTGPASTEAFF.